These T cell receptor beta chains were read from a single sample in a study of identical twins. Each CDR3 protein is one row after TCRdb ran MiXCR on the 5' RACE reads. This table holds 690,000 or so distinct CDR3 sequences, over 8.5% found once. This same sample was also part of a study on yellow fever vaccine responses in identical twins.

The sample consisted of PBMCs. These receptors were collected from a woman between 18 and 29 years old in good health. The CDR3 runs from the conserved cysteine through the conserved F or W. The D gene is left open where the match is weak. Rows may omit the clone size; those that give it use once, few, many or a size class.

j_call: TRBJ2-7
d_call: TRBD2
v_call: TRBV20-1
clone_size: NA
cdr3_nt: TGCAGTGCTAGAGATCCAGCGGGGGGGCCCCACGAGCAGTACTTC
cdr3_aa: CSARDPAGGPHEQYF

j_call: TRBJ2-2
d_call: NA
v_call: TRBV6-5
clone_size: many
cdr3_nt: TGTGCCAGCAGTTACGCACCGGGAGCCGCGAACACCGGGGAGCTGTTTTTT
cdr3_aa: CASSYAPGAANTGELFF

j_call: TRBJ2-5
d_call: TRBD1
v_call: TRBV9
clone_size: few
cdr3_nt: TGTGCCAGCAGCCCGACGGACAGGCCCCAAGAGACCCAGTACTTC
cdr3_aa: CASSPTDRPQETQYF

j_call: TRBJ2-7
d_call: TRBD2
v_call: TRBV6-2/TRBV6-3
clone_size: few
cdr3_nt: TGTGCCAGCAGTTACTCTTTCACCGGGACTAGCGGGAGGAACGAGCAGTACTTC
cdr3_aa: CASSYSFTGTSGRNEQYF

j_call: TRBJ2-1
d_call: NA
v_call: TRBV11-2
clone_size: many
cdr3_nt: TGTGCCAGCAGCTTAGTTAACGTCGGTGAGCAGTTCTTC
cdr3_aa: CASSLVNVGEQFF

j_call: TRBJ2-3
d_call: NA
v_call: TRBV6-5
clone_size: few
cdr3_nt: TGTGCCAGCAGTTACCAGCTAGGGGGCACAGATACGCAGTATTTT
cdr3_aa: CASSYQLGGTDTQYF

j_call: TRBJ2-3
d_call: TRBD2
v_call: TRBV2
clone_size: few
cdr3_nt: TGTGCCAGCTTTTGGTCCCCCACAGCGGGAGACCAAGGGACAGATACGCAGTATTTT
cdr3_aa: CASFWSPTAGDQGTDTQYF

j_call: TRBJ2-7
d_call: NA
v_call: TRBV4-2
clone_size: NA
cdr3_nt: TGTGCCAGCAGCCACTGGGGAGATTCCGAGCAGTACTTC
cdr3_aa: CASSHWGDSEQYF

j_call: TRBJ2-3
d_call: NA
v_call: TRBV11-2
clone_size: NA
cdr3_nt: TGTGCCAGCATTTTAGCTGCCGGAGGTTGGGATACGCAGTATTTT
cdr3_aa: CASILAAGGWDTQYF

j_call: TRBJ2-7
d_call: TRBD2
v_call: TRBV4-2
clone_size: NA
cdr3_nt: TGTGCCAGCAGCCAAGTACCGGGACTAGCGGGAACCTACGAGCAGTACTTC
cdr3_aa: CASSQVPGLAGTYEQYF

j_call: TRBJ2-2
d_call: NA
v_call: TRBV5-1
clone_size: NA
cdr3_nt: TGCGCCAGCAGCGGAGGGACTGTATCTGCGCGGAGCGGGGAGCTGTTTTTT
cdr3_aa: CASSGGTVSARSGELFF

j_call: TRBJ2-7
d_call: TRBD1
v_call: TRBV4-1
clone_size: NA
cdr3_nt: TGCGCCAGCAGCCAAGGGCAGGGGGCCATGAACGAGCAGTACTTC
cdr3_aa: CASSQGQGAMNEQYF

j_call: TRBJ2-3
d_call: TRBD1
v_call: TRBV12-3/TRBV12-4
clone_size: NA
cdr3_nt: TGTGCCAGCAGTTTACGGGGGACAGGGGTCGTAGATACGCAGTATTTT
cdr3_aa: CASSLRGTGVVDTQYF

j_call: TRBJ1-5
d_call: TRBD1
v_call: TRBV20-1
clone_size: NA
cdr3_nt: TGCAGTGCTAGAGATGAGGACAGGGGTTTCAATCAGCCCCAGCATTTT
cdr3_aa: CSARDEDRGFNQPQHF

j_call: TRBJ2-1
d_call: NA
v_call: TRBV28
clone_size: NA
cdr3_nt: TGTGCCAGCAGTTTTAGGCCCCGGGTTACAGGGTTTTACAATGAGCAGTTCTTC
cdr3_aa: CASSFRPRVTGFYNEQFF

j_call: TRBJ2-7
d_call: NA
v_call: TRBV27
clone_size: NA
cdr3_nt: TGTGCCAGCAGTTGGTACGTGAGCTCCTACGAGCAGTACTTC
cdr3_aa: CASSWYVSSYEQYF

j_call: TRBJ2-7
d_call: TRBD2
v_call: TRBV12-3/TRBV12-4
clone_size: many
cdr3_nt: TGTGCCAGCAGTCCCCGGACTAGTCCGTCGGGGTACGAGCAGTACTTC
cdr3_aa: CASSPRTSPSGYEQYF

j_call: TRBJ2-1
d_call: TRBD1
v_call: TRBV7-6
clone_size: NA
cdr3_nt: TGTGCCAGCCTACAGGGGGCTAATGACAATGAGCAGTTCTTC
cdr3_aa: CASLQGANDNEQFF

j_call: TRBJ2-7
d_call: TRBD1
v_call: TRBV7-8
clone_size: few
cdr3_nt: TGTGCCAGCATCCAAGGGACAGGACCCTACGAGCAGTACTTC
cdr3_aa: CASIQGTGPYEQYF

j_call: TRBJ2-7
d_call: NA
v_call: TRBV5-1
clone_size: NA
cdr3_nt: TGCGCCAGCAGCTTAACCCCGGCCCGGGACGCCTACGAGCAGTACTTC
cdr3_aa: CASSLTPARDAYEQYF

j_call: TRBJ2-3
d_call: NA
v_call: TRBV7-2
clone_size: NA
cdr3_nt: TGTGCCAGCAGCTTATTTGCGGGGGATACGCAGTATTTT
cdr3_aa: CASSLFAGDTQYF

j_call: TRBJ2-7
d_call: TRBD2
v_call: TRBV7-2
clone_size: few
cdr3_nt: TGTGCCAGCAGCTTAGCTGCGACTAGCGGGTCCCAGTACTTC
cdr3_aa: CASSLAATSGSQYF

j_call: TRBJ2-7
d_call: NA
v_call: TRBV6-2/TRBV6-3
clone_size: NA
cdr3_nt: TGTGCCAGCAGTTACTCGGCAGGGAGCTCCTACGAGCAGTACTTC
cdr3_aa: CASSYSAGSSYEQYF

j_call: TRBJ2-2
d_call: TRBD2
v_call: TRBV24-1
clone_size: many
cdr3_nt: TGTGCCACCAGTGATTTCACTAGCGGGAGAGAGAACACCGGGGAGCTGTTTTTT
cdr3_aa: CATSDFTSGRENTGELFF

j_call: TRBJ2-1
d_call: TRBD2
v_call: TRBV3-1
clone_size: NA
cdr3_nt: TGTGCCAGCAGCCTTCTCGGACTAGCGGAGGGAGGGAGCTCCTACAATGAGCAGTTCTTC
cdr3_aa: CASSLLGLAEGGSSYNEQFF

j_call: TRBJ1-1
d_call: TRBD1
v_call: TRBV18
clone_size: NA
cdr3_nt: TGTGCCAGCTCATCAAATACAGGGGGCACTGAAGCTTTCTTT
cdr3_aa: CASSSNTGGTEAFF

j_call: TRBJ2-7
d_call: TRBD1
v_call: TRBV4-1
clone_size: many
cdr3_nt: TGCGCCAGCAGCCAAGATGCCAATAGACAGGGGATCCACGAGCAGTACTTC
cdr3_aa: CASSQDANRQGIHEQYF

j_call: TRBJ2-7
d_call: NA
v_call: TRBV5-1
clone_size: NA
cdr3_nt: TGCGCCAGCAGCCCCCATGTTTGGCGGAATGAAGGCGAGCAGTACTTC
cdr3_aa: CASSPHVWRNEGEQYF

j_call: TRBJ2-3
d_call: NA
v_call: TRBV19
clone_size: NA
cdr3_nt: TGTGCCAGTAGTTCTCCACACCCAGATACGCAGTATTTT
cdr3_aa: CASSSPHPDTQYF

j_call: TRBJ2-2
d_call: NA
v_call: TRBV5-6
clone_size: NA
cdr3_nt: TGTGCCAGCAGCTTGGCCTCATCGAACACCGGGGAGCTGTTTTTT
cdr3_aa: CASSLASSNTGELFF

j_call: TRBJ2-7
d_call: TRBD2
v_call: TRBV20-1
clone_size: NA
cdr3_nt: TGCAGTGCAACCCCCAGCGGGGCCCTAGACGAGCAGTACTTC
cdr3_aa: CSATPSGALDEQYF

j_call: TRBJ2-7
d_call: TRBD2
v_call: TRBV5-1
clone_size: NA
cdr3_nt: TGCGCCAGCAGCTTGGCCGTGTTAGCGGGAGTTTCCAGCTCCTACGAGCAGTACTTC
cdr3_aa: CASSLAVLAGVSSSYEQYF

j_call: TRBJ2-1
d_call: NA
v_call: TRBV6-5
clone_size: many
cdr3_nt: TGTGCCAGCAGTTTTAGGGGTTACAATGAGCAGTTCTTC
cdr3_aa: CASSFRGYNEQFF

j_call: TRBJ2-3
d_call: NA
v_call: TRBV9
clone_size: few
cdr3_nt: TGTGCCAGCAGCGTGAGGGGGGATACGCAGTATTTT
cdr3_aa: CASSVRGDTQYF

j_call: TRBJ2-5
d_call: TRBD1
v_call: TRBV6-1
clone_size: few
cdr3_nt: TGTGCCAGCAGTAATGAGGGGACAGCCAGAGAGACCCAGTACTTC
cdr3_aa: CASSNEGTARETQYF

j_call: TRBJ1-5
d_call: NA
v_call: TRBV15
clone_size: NA
cdr3_nt: TGTGCCACCAGCATACCCGGGCCCCGAGGCAATCAGCCCCAGCATTTT
cdr3_aa: CATSIPGPRGNQPQHF

j_call: TRBJ1-2
d_call: NA
v_call: TRBV4-1
clone_size: NA
cdr3_nt: TGCGCCAGCAGCCCCAGGGACCTTAACTATGGCTACACCTTC
cdr3_aa: CASSPRDLNYGYTF

j_call: TRBJ1-6
d_call: NA
v_call: TRBV5-1
clone_size: NA
cdr3_nt: TGCGCCAGCACAGTGGGTTATAGAAGTTCACCCCTCCACTTT
cdr3_aa: CASTVGYRSSPLHF

j_call: TRBJ1-1
d_call: NA
v_call: TRBV7-9
clone_size: few
cdr3_nt: TGTGCCAGCAGCAAGAGGGGTGACACTGAAGCTTTCTTT
cdr3_aa: CASSKRGDTEAFF

j_call: TRBJ2-5
d_call: NA
v_call: TRBV7-2
clone_size: many
cdr3_nt: TGTGCCAGCAGCTTAGGGGGGTGGGCAGGTGAAGGGACCCAGTACTTC
cdr3_aa: CASSLGGWAGEGTQYF

j_call: TRBJ2-5
d_call: TRBD2
v_call: TRBV12-3/TRBV12-4
clone_size: many
cdr3_nt: TGTGCCAGCACCTCCGGACTAGCTGAGACCCAGTACTTC
cdr3_aa: CASTSGLAETQYF

j_call: TRBJ2-7
d_call: TRBD2
v_call: TRBV9
clone_size: many
cdr3_nt: TGTGCCAGCAGCGTAGGCGGGAGGTCTCCCGAGCAGTACTTC
cdr3_aa: CASSVGGRSPEQYF

j_call: TRBJ1-2
d_call: NA
v_call: TRBV5-2
clone_size: NA
cdr3_nt: TGTGCCAGCGGCCCCGGGGGGCGTGAGCAGCCTAACTATGGCTACACCTTC
cdr3_aa: CASGPGGREQPNYGYTF

j_call: TRBJ2-7
d_call: TRBD2
v_call: TRBV29-1
clone_size: many
cdr3_nt: TGCAGCGTTGAAGTCTCGGGACTAGCGGGAGTAACCTACGAGCAGTACTTC
cdr3_aa: CSVEVSGLAGVTYEQYF

j_call: TRBJ1-3
d_call: NA
v_call: TRBV7-9
clone_size: NA
cdr3_nt: TGTGCCAGCAGCATGAAGGGGGACACCATATATTTT
cdr3_aa: CASSMKGDTIYF